This entry lists 18 T cell receptor beta chains sequenced from one sample in a study of read filtering for tumor transcriptome and immune sequencing. This library used roughly 400 ng RNA and molecular barcoded adaptors spanning alpha/delta and beta/gamma chains. TCRdb passed the reads through MiXCR, listing each CDR3 protein once. The repertoire includes tens of thousands of distinct CDR3 sequences, around 13% of them detected once, and about 42% sits in the top ten. The sample comprised a population of CD138-negative cells sorted from bone marrow. All receptors derive from a donor at least 40 years old with multiple myeloma.

A few counts support this clonotype. A much larger clone is a single base away; this may be a read error. V usage is TRBV19 and J usage is TRBJ2-1, with 13 bases aligning to TRBD2. In germline, CDR1 is LNHDA, CDR2 SQIVND (reference sequence). V was pared by 8 bases and J by 6 bases, with 7 bases of the junction left unmatched. The CDR3 loop spans 15 amino acids. The CDR3 loop is CASGTTSGRANEQFF. In DNA form, the CDR3 reads TGTGCCAGTGGTACTACTAGCGGGAGGGCCAATGAGCAGTTCTTC.

This clonotype was seen ten or more times. For the CDR3, the DNA is TGTGCCAGCAGACCTACAGGGCCCACCACTGAAGCTTTCTTT. This codes for CASRPTGPTTEAFF. The gene calls are TRBV28 and TRBJ1-1; a weak D match, TRBD1 (6 bases). Germline loops: CDR1 MDHEN, CDR2 SYDVKM. This CDR3 contains 14 residues. Trimming took off 6 bases at V and 4 bases at J, with 15 bases between the two ends.

This clonotype was seen repeatedly, ten times or more. The chain carries TRBV7-3 and TRBJ2-5, with TRBD2 as a possible D gene (6 bases). The CDR3 has 15 residues. V was pared by 1 base and J by 3 bases, with 12 bases between. The germline V gene encodes CDR1 SGHTA and CDR2 FQGTGA. CDR3 sequence reads: CASSLNRGVEETQYF. Here the CDR3 DNA reads TGTGCCAGCAGCTTAAACCGCGGGGTCGAAGAGACCCAGTACTTC.

This clonotype has just a few counts. This chain connects TRBV28 to TRBJ2-7, with 10 bases that match TRBD2. The J segment lost 2 bases and the V segment lost 6 bases, leaving 7 bases of the junction unmatched. Germline CDR1 and CDR2: MDHEN and SYDVKM. The CDR3 length is 15 residues. The CDR3 DNA sequence: TGTGCCAGCAGGCCTACTAGCGGGAATACCTACGAGCAGTACTTC. Translated: CASRPTSGNTYEQYF.

As regards this clonotype: Without the conserved terminal phenylalanine or tryptophan, this CDR3 likely stems from a read error. V gene TRBV19 combines with J gene TRBJ1-5; D gene ambiguous. The CDR3 consists of 13 residues. The V and J ends lost 4 bases and 7 bases respectively, with 11 bases between them. Per germline, CDR1 LNHDA and CDR2 SQIVND (reference sequence). CDR3: CASSTLGKQPQHS. CDR3 coding DNA: TGTGCCAGTAGTACCTTGGGGAAGCAGCCCCAGCATTCT.

A note on this clonotype: This could be a read error, since a much larger clone is one nucleotide away. J is TRBJ1-1 and V is TRBV20-1; a weak D match, TRBD1 (6 bases). In germline, CDR1 is DFQATT, CDR2 SNEGSKA (reference sequence). The CDR3 length is 12 residues. CDR3 sequence (DNA): TGCAGTGCTAATCAAGGGGGGACTGAAGCTTCCTTT. Translated, it gives CSANQGGTEASF.

By share, this clonotype counts as large. V is TRBV27 and J is TRBJ2-1; 11 bases are shared with TRBD1. The CDR3 extends over 18 amino acids. CDR1 is MNHEY and CDR2 is SMNVEV in the germline V gene (reference sequence). Trimming took 6 bases from V and 6 from J; bases not matched to a gene: 16. CDR3 region: CASSPRAQRGTGGNEQFF. CDR3 DNA: TGTGCCAGCAGCCCTAGGGCCCAGAGGGGGACAGGGGGCAATGAGCAGTTCTTC.

Comment on this clonotype: At one of its ends the junction is not consistent with the germline gene, which may arise from a read error. The rearrangement joins TRBV4-1 to TRBJ1-2; TRBD1 might be the D (5 bases). The CDR3 totals 16 residues. Germline CDR1 MGHRA, CDR2 YSYEKL. The CDR3 DNA sequence: TGCGCCGGCAGCCAAAATCAGCAGGGCCCAATCTATGGCTACACCTTC. Translating it yields CAGSQNQQGPIYGYTF.

This clonotype was observed many times. The chain links TRBV7-9 to TRBJ2-7; TRBD2 aligns across 10 bases. The germline CDR1 and CDR2 sequences are SEHNR and FQNEAQ (reference sequence). V was pared by 5 bases and J by 2 bases, with 3 bases of the junction left unmatched. There are 14 residues in the CDR3. CDR3 protein: CASSVGLATYEQYF. The CDR3, as DNA: TGTGCCAGCAGCGTGGGACTAGCGACCTACGAGCAGTACTTC.

The CDR3: CASSLSASHEQYF. DNA of the CDR3: TGTGCCAGCTCCCTCTCCGCCAGTCACGAGCAGTACTTC. The V call is TRBV7-3, the J call TRBJ2-7; D uncertain. There are 13 residues in the CDR3. Trimming took 8 bases from V and 5 from J, leaving 16 bases between them. The germline gives CDR1 SGHTA, CDR2 FQGTGA.

This clonotype showed up just a few times. The rearrangement links TRBV25-1 to TRBJ2-4; no reliable D call. Germline V gene data show CDR1 as MGHDK and CDR2 as SYGVNS. Trimming cost V 2 bases and J 5 bases, with 10 bases left between them. The CDR3 consists of 14 residues. DNA of the CDR3: TGTGCCAGCAGTGAACGTAGCTTCCAAAACATTCAGTACTTC. Its translation: CASSERSFQNIQYF.

This clonotype has ten or more counts. The gene calls are TRBV29-1 and TRBJ1-1; D is possibly TRBD1 (6 bases). This CDR3 has 14 residues. Trimming pared 5 bases from V and 2 bases from J, leaving 15 bases between. The germline V gene has CDR1 SQVTM and CDR2 ANQGSEA. This CDR3 is CSVTMDSLNTEAFF. CDR3 bases: TGCAGCGTTACTATGGACAGTCTCAACACTGAAGCTTTCTTT.

This clonotype was detected many times. The V gene is TRBV5-1, the J gene TRBJ1-5; TRBD1 agrees at 8 bases. The CDR3 length is 16 residues. V shed 1 base and J 2 bases; nucleotides not matched to a gene: 5. Germline V gene data show CDR1 as SGHRS and CDR2 as YFSETQ. CDR3 nucleotide sequence: TGCGCCAGCAGCTTGAGCGGGACAGGAGGCAATCAGCCCCAGCATTTT. This translates into CASSLSGTGGNQPQHF. Drawing the rest from reference TRBV5-1 and TRBJ1-5, the complete variable domain is KAGVTQTPRYLIKTRGQQVTLSCSPISGHRSVSWYQQTPGQGLQFLFEYFSETQRNKGNFPGRFSGRQFSNSRSEMNVSTLELGDSALYLCASSLSGTGGNQPQHFGDGTRLSIL.

The rearrangement links TRBV4-3 to TRBJ2-3; TRBD2 agrees at 10 bases. V lost 0 bases and J lost 5; bases outside the gene matches: 8. Germline values: CDR1 LGHNA, CDR2 YSLEER. This CDR3 contains 17 residues. CDR3 in DNA: TGCGCCAGCAGCCAAGATCAAGCGGGAGGGCCATTAGATACGCAGTATTTT. Protein product: CASSQDQAGGPLDTQYF.

This clonotype was recorded many times. The chain combines TRBV28 with TRBJ2-1; TRBD1 agrees at 7 bases. With 2 bases clipped from V and 3 bases from J, the junction kept 1 base outside the gene matches. In germline, CDR1 is MDHEN, CDR2 SYDVKM. There are 14 residues in the CDR3. CDR3 residues: CASSLGTDYNEQFF. CDR3 coding DNA: TGTGCCAGCAGTTTAGGGACAGACTACAATGAGCAGTTCTTC.

This clonotype was seen a few times. A much larger clonotype is one base distant, so this may be a read error. V usage is TRBV29-1 and J usage is TRBJ1-1; D call uncertain. The germline CDR1 and CDR2 sequences are SQVTM and ANQGSEA. The V and J ends lost 7 bases and 6 bases respectively, with 12 bases between them. CDR3 size: 11 residues. The chain's CDR3 is CSAGVGAEAFF. CDR3 sequence (DNA): TGCAGCGCTGGGGTTGGCGCTGAAGCTTTCTTT.

A remark on this clonotype: This may stem from a read error, because a much larger clone lies one nucleotide away. The chain carries TRBV6-2 or TRBV6-3 and TRBJ1-1, with TRBD1 matching over 8 bases. V dropped 0 bases and J dropped 3; count of bases not matched to a gene: 0. The CDR3 loop spans 14 amino acids. Germline V gene sequence: CDR1 MNHEY, CDR2 SVGEGT. The CDR3 coding sequence is TGTGCCAGCAGTTACTCGGACAGGGACACTGAAGCTTTCTTT. It encodes CASSYSDRDTEAFF.

In its sample, this clonotype was seen many times. The V call is TRBV20-1, the J call TRBJ2-7; D gene ambiguous. This CDR3 is built from 13 residues. Germline assignment: CDR1 DFQATT and CDR2 SNEGSKA (reference sequence). The V end lost 2 bases, the J end lost 0 bases, and 8 bases lay between the germline ends. The CDR3 sequence: CSARIPDSYEQYF. The CDR3 DNA follows: TGCAGTGCTAGAATACCGGACTCCTACGAGCAGTACTTC.